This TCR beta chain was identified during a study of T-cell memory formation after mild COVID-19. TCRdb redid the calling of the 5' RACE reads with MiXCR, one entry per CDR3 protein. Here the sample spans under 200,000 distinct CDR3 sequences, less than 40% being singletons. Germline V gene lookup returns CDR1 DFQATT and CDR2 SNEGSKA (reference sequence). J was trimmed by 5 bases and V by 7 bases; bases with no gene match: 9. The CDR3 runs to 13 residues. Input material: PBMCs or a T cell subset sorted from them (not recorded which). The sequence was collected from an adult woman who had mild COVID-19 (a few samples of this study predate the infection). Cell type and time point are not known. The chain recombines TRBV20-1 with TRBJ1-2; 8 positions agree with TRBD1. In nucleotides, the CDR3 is TGCAGTGTCGCAGGACAGGGTAGATATGGCTACACCTTC. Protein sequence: CSVAGQGRYGYTF.